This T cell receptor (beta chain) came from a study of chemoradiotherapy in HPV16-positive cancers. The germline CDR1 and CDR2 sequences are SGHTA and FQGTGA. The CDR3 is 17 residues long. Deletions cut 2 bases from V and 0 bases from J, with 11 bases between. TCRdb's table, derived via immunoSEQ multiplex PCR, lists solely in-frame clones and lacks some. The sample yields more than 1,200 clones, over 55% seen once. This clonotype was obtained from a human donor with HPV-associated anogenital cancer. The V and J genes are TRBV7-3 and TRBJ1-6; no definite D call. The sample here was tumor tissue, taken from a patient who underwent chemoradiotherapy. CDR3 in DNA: TGTGCCAGCAGCTTACGTCCGGTGAGCTCCTATAATTCACCCCTCCACTTT. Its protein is CASSLRPVSSYNSPLHF. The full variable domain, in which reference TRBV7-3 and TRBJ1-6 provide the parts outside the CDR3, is GAGVSQTPSNKVTEKGKYVELRCDPISGHTALYWYRQSLGQGPEFLIYFQGTGAADDSGLPNDRFFAVRPEGSVSTLKIQRTERGDSAVYLCASSLRPVSSYNSPLHFGNGTRLTVT.